This T cell receptor (beta chain) appears in the sequencing data of a study of CXCR3 chemokines and chemotherapy response in bladder cancer. Germline V gene lookup returns CDR1 DFQATT and CDR2 SNEGSKA (reference sequence). The ends were cut back, 0 bases at V and 5 bases at J, with 13 bases in the middle. The CDR3 consists of 14 residues. This clonotype was seen many times. TCRdb reanalysed the PCR reads using MiXCR and keeps one entry per CDR3 protein. The sample includes approximately 10,000 distinct CDR3 sequences, 20% to 25% of them seen just once. The TCR was taken from a human donor with bladder cancer that did not respond to neoadjuvant chemotherapy. The V call is TRBV20-1, the J call TRBJ1-1; possibly TRBD1 for D (5 bases). Sample acquisition took place from a patient whose treatment included neoadjuvant chemotherapy. This chain's CDR3 is CSAREKGMGTEAFF. CDR3 nucleotides: TGCAGTGCTAGAGAAAAGGGGATGGGGACTGAAGCTTTCTTT.